A selection of T cell receptor beta chains follows, all from one sample in a study of blood T cell repertoires in COVID-19. TCRdb keeps only in-frame clones here, not all; method: immunoSEQ multiplex PCR. Counted here are more than 55,000 clones, approximately 86% occurring once; the ten biggest clones make up about 4.5%. The sample was peripheral blood. These receptors were taken from a man in his 60s with acute or convalescent COVID-19. The CDR3 runs from the conserved cysteine through the conserved F or W. D genes are given only for firm matches. Clone size is shown for a subset of rows, as once, few, many or a class of expanded clone.

clone size	J gene	D gene	V gene	CDR3 DNA	CDR3 protein
NA	TRBJ2-7	NA	TRBV5-6	TGTGCCAGCAGCTTGGAAGCCGAGCAGTACTTC	CASSLEAEQYF
NA	TRBJ1-2	NA	TRBV3-1/TRBV3-2	TGTGCCAGCAGCCAAGATGGCGGCCAGAGCTATGGCTACACCTTC	CASSQDGGQSYGYTF
once	TRBJ2-1	NA	TRBV6-5	TGTGCCAGCAGTTATGGTCGAGGCGTCTACAATGAGCAGTTCTTC	CASSYGRGVYNEQFF
NA	TRBJ1-2	TRBD1	TRBV27	TGTGCCAGCAGTTCGATGCCGGGACAGGGTAACTATGGCTACACCTTC	CASSSMPGQGNYGYTF
NA	TRBJ2-6	TRBD1	TRBV5-1	TGCGCCAGCACATGGGAACCGACAGGGGTGACCCCTGGGGCCAACGTCCTGACTTTC	CASTWEPTGVTPGANVLTF
NA	TRBJ2-3	TRBD2	TRBV7-8	TGTGCCAGCAGCTCCATAGGTGGGACTACCCACACAGATACGCAGTATTTT	CASSSIGGTTHTDTQYF
once	TRBJ1-1	NA	TRBV20-1	TGCAGTGCTTTCGGCGACAGCGCTTTCTTT	CSAFGDSAFF
NA	TRBJ2-7	NA	TRBV3-1/TRBV3-2	TGTGCCAGCAGCAGAGGGATTCGTCGGAAGCAGTACTTC	CASSRGIRRKQYF
few	TRBJ1-5	NA	TRBV7-6	TGTGCCAGCAGCCCGCGGGGGGGAGATCCCTTTCAGCCCCAGCATTTT	CASSPRGGDPFQPQHF
few	TRBJ1-3	NA	TRBV28	TGTGCCAGCAGTTTATTGGGAGTTGGAAACACCATATATTTT	CASSLLGVGNTIYF
NA	TRBJ1-2	NA	TRBV18	TGTGCCAGCTCACCAGACACAAACTATGGCTACACCTTC	CASSPDTNYGYTF
NA	TRBJ1-2	TRBD1	TRBV5-5	TGTGCCAGCAGCTCCTCAGGGGGCTATGGCTACACCTTC	CASSSSGGYGYTF
NA	TRBJ1-1	NA	TRBV10-3	TGTGCCATCAAGCCGGACATGAACACTGAAGCTTTCTTT	CAIKPDMNTEAFF
NA	TRBJ1-3	NA	TRBV24-1	TGTGCCACCAGTGACCCCCGGAGCTCTGGAAACACCATATATTTT	CATSDPRSSGNTIYF
NA	TRBJ1-5	NA	TRBV28	TGTGCCAGCAGTTTAGGACAGATAAATAGCAATCAGCCCCAGCATTTT	CASSLGQINSNQPQHF
NA	TRBJ2-7	TRBD1	TRBV27	TGTGCCAGCACCCGAACGGGGACAGGGGTAATCTACGAGCAGTACTTC	CASTRTGTGVIYEQYF
NA	TRBJ2-1	NA	TRBV5-5	TGTGCCAGCAGCTTAAGGGGTGTGGATGAGCAGTTCTTC	CASSLRGVDEQFF
NA	TRBJ1-4	NA	TRBV11-2	TGTGCCAGCAGCTTAGGTGCGGGGTATCATGAAAAACTGTTTTTT	CASSLGAGYHEKLFF
NA	TRBJ1-3	NA	TRBV6-1	TGTGCCAGCAGTGAGCACTTAAGCTCTGGAAACACCATATATTTT	CASSEHLSSGNTIYF
NA	TRBJ2-1	TRBD2	TRBV11-3	TGTGCCAGCAGCTCGCGACTAGCGGGAGAGAGTGAGCAGTTCTTC	CASSSRLAGESEQFF
NA	TRBJ1-4	NA	TRBV19	TGTGCCAGTAGTCCCGAGGGTGCGATAACTAATGAAAAACTGTTTTTT	CASSPEGAITNEKLFF
NA	TRBJ2-1	TRBD1	TRBV29-1	TGCAGCGTTTACAGGGGGCGGGCGTTCTTC	CSVYRGRAFF
NA	TRBJ1-1	NA	TRBV24-1	TGTGCCACCAGTGATTCGGGGGGGCAGGGGAACACTGAAGCTTTCTTT	CATSDSGGQGNTEAFF
once	TRBJ2-1	TRBD2	TRBV27	TGTGCCAGCAGTTTTAGGGGTTCGTGGCTAGCGGGGGGGAATGAGCAGTTCTTC	CASSFRGSWLAGGNEQFF
NA	TRBJ1-1	NA	TRBV7-3	TGTGCCAGCAGCTTAAGAACAGGCATGAACACTGAAGCTTTCTTT	CASSLRTGMNTEAFF
NA	TRBJ2-7	TRBD1	TRBV18	TGTGCCAGCACTGGGACAGGGGAGAACGAGCAGTACTTC	CASTGTGENEQYF
few	TRBJ1-2	NA	TRBV28	TGTGCCAGCAGTTTCATGGGGGGTTCCTACGGCTACACCTTC	CASSFMGGSYGYTF
NA	TRBJ2-1	NA	TRBV7-3	TGTGCCAGCAGCTTGGGAGAACCCTACAATGAGCAGTTCTTC	CASSLGEPYNEQFF
NA	TRBJ1-1	NA	TRBV10-3	TGTGCCATCAGAGGATCACAGGTAAACACTGAAGCTTTCTTT	CAIRGSQVNTEAFF
NA	TRBJ2-3	NA	TRBV24-1	TGTGCCACCAGTGATTTGCCCAGCGGGTTCACAGATACGCAGTATTTT	CATSDLPSGFTDTQYF
NA	TRBJ1-4	NA	TRBV6-6	TGTGCCAGCAGCCCCACCCCGGGGTACGAAAAACTGTTTTTT	CASSPTPGYEKLFF
NA	TRBJ2-7	TRBD2	TRBV10-3	TGTGCCATCAGGGGAGAAGCGGGAACAAGCTCCTACGAGCAGTACTTC	CAIRGEAGTSSYEQYF
NA	TRBJ1-5	TRBD1	TRBV6-2/TRBV6-3	TGTGCCAGCAGTTACCTTGACAGGGGGCGGGTGCCCCAGCATTTT	CASSYLDRGRVPQHF
NA	TRBJ2-3	TRBD2	TRBV3-1/TRBV3-2	TGTGCCAGCAGCCAACCCCCCGGGGGGGTTGTTACGCAGTATTTT	CASSQPPGGVVTQYF
NA	TRBJ2-2	NA	TRBV12-3/TRBV12-4	TGTGCCAGCACCACGACTTGGACCGGGGAGCTGTTTTTT	CASTTTWTGELFF
NA	TRBJ1-1	NA	TRBV7-9	TGTGCCAGCAGCTCCGAAGCGGGGGGCCAAGCTTTCTTT	CASSSEAGGQAFF
NA	TRBJ1-1	NA	TRBV2	TGTGCCAGCAGTCGAGGGACTGAAGCTTTCTTT	CASSRGTEAFF